Following are 30 T cell receptor beta chains from one sample sequenced in a study of tissue T cells after allogeneic stem cell transplantation. Documented time point: mouse harvest day 14 after allogeneic transplant. Mouse grafts combined 10^7 T-cell-depleted bone marrow cells with 10^6 splenic CD5+ T cells. Sequenced by immunoSEQ multiplex PCR; TCRdb stores in-frame clones only, minus some. The repertoire holds approximately 7,900 clones, with approximately 34% as singletons. Sequencing was done on a sample of skin. All receptors come from a female BALB/c mouse given C57BL/6 T cells with graft-versus-host disease after an allogeneic hematopoietic cell transplant.

For this clone: The gene names given are mouse names. The CDR3 is cut off 1 residue early in the read; its end comes from the germline J gene. The sample has other DNA sequences that encode this CDR3 too. The J gene is TRBJ1-4, the V gene TRBV3; 7 positions match TRBD1. CDR3 length equals 14 residues. The V gene's germline CDR1 is SNHLY and CDR2 FYNGKV (reference sequence). The trim removed 5 bases at V and 2 bases at J, leaving 2 bases unmatched. Incomplete CDR3 DNA: TGTGCCAGCAGCCACAGGGGATCCAACGAAAGATTATTT. Protein sequence: CASSHRGSNERLF. From start to end, the CDR3 is CASSHRGSNERLFF.

About this clone: Any gene name here is a mouse gene name. The sequenced CDR3 bases are TGTGCCAGCAGTCTGTCTCGGGGGGGCGCGGGCCAAGACACCCAGTAC. The encoded protein is CASSLSRGGAGQDTQY. The entire CDR3 sequence reads CASSLSRGGAGQDTQYF. The chain carries TRBV26 and TRBJ2-5, with TRBD2 matching 8 bases. The read stops 1 residue short of the end of the CDR3; the missing end is completed from the germline J gene. This CDR3 has 17 amino acids. V lost 0 bases, J lost 2 bases, and 7 bases stayed unmatched. Looked up from germline, CDR1 is KGHPV and CDR2 is FQNQEV (reference sequence).

This clone occurred once. Genes and germline are mouse. The read ends 1 residue shy of where the CDR3 ends; the end is completed using the germline J gene. This chain joins TRBV26 and TRBJ2-7; D is ambiguous. Germline lookup yields CDR1 KGHPV and CDR2 FQNQEV (reference sequence). Trimming pared 0 bases from V and 7 bases from J, leaving 7 bases between. This CDR3 has 12 amino acids. The CDR3 region is CASSLSKREQYF. CDR3 DNA (partial): TGTGCCAGCAGTCTGTCCAAAAGAGAACAGTAC.

In regard to this clone: Each gene name is a mouse one. The CDR3 end lies 1 residue beyond the end of the read and is filled in from the germline J gene. The chain employs TRBV19 and TRBJ1-1; D is unclear. The CDR3 runs 11 residues. V gave up 6 bases and J gave up 0 bases, with 3 bases separating them. The germline V gene has CDR1 FNHDT and CDR2 SITEND (reference sequence). CDR3 residues: CASNANTEVFF. CDR3 DNA (partial): TGTGCCAGCAATGCAAACACAGAAGTCTTC.

On this clone: Gene names and germline refer to mouse. The CDR3 is cut off 1 residue early in the read; its end comes from the germline J gene. This chain connects TRBV5 to TRBJ2-5, with 9 positions matching TRBD2. J gave up 3 bases and V 3 bases, and 4 bases lay outside the gene matches. This CDR3 contains 15 residues. Looked up from germline, CDR1 is LGHNA and CDR2 is YNLKQL (reference sequence). This chain's CDR3 is CASSHPGLGQDTQYF. CDR3 bases read: TGTGCCAGCAGCCATCCGGGACTGGGTCAAGACACCCAGTAC.

This clone has a handful of counts. Mouse germline and gene names are used. Other DNA sequences within the sample encode an identical CDR3. The CDR3 DNA, read in part, is TGTGCCAGCAGTCTGTCACTGGGGAACTATGCTGAGCAGTTC. Amino acid sequence: CASSLSLGNYAEQF. The full CDR3 is CASSLSLGNYAEQFF. V usage is TRBV26 and J usage is TRBJ2-1, with 7 bases aligning to TRBD2. The sequence runs out 1 residue before the end of the CDR3; the remainder is reconstructed from the germline J gene. After removal of 0 bases from V and 1 base from J, the junction contained 0 bases not matched to a gene. The germline CDR1 and CDR2 sequences are KGHPV and FQNQEV (reference sequence). This CDR3 has 15 amino acids.

Concerning this clone itself: The germline and genes are mouse ones. The missing CDR3 end, 1 residue past where the read stops, is filled in from the germline J gene. This chain connects TRBV13-3 to TRBJ1-4; 8 bases fit TRBD1. The germline gives CDR1 NNHDY, CDR2 SYVADS. This CDR3 has 14 amino acids. V trimming: 6 bases; J trimming: 3 bases; junction bases outside the gene matches: 4. The part of the CDR3 DNA that was read is TGTGCCAGCACCGGACAGGGAACCAACGAAAGATTATTT. It is translated as CASTGQGTNERLF. The whole CDR3 protein reads CASTGQGTNERLFF.

Regarding this clone: The germline and genes are mouse ones. The sequenced part of the CDR3 DNA is TGTGCCAGCAGTTTTCGAGGGGATACCTTGTAC. This sequence encodes CASSFRGDTLY. From start to end, the CDR3 is CASSFRGDTLYF. The V and J genes are TRBV15 and TRBJ2-4; D is perhaps TRBD1 (5 bases). The read ends 1 residue early relative to the CDR3; the germline J gene fills the gap. The ends were cut back, 3 bases at V and 9 bases at J, with 10 bases in the middle. The CDR3 consists of 12 residues. The germline V gene encodes CDR1 SGHND and CDR2 FRSKSL.

This clone has a handful of counts. Germline and genes: mouse. The read gets to within 1 residue of the CDR3 end, and the germline J gene fills in the rest. V is TRBV26 and J is TRBJ2-7, with TRBD1 matching over 11 bases. The CDR3 spans 15 residues. Germline V gene lookup returns CDR1 KGHPV and CDR2 FQNQEV (reference sequence). The V gene end was trimmed by 2 bases and the J gene end by 2 bases; junction bases not matched to a gene: 2. CDR3 protein: CASSLTGQGAYEQYF. The sequenced CDR3 bases are TGTGCCAGCAGTCTGACGGGACAGGGGGCCTATGAACAGTAC.

On this clone: Germline and genes here are mouse. The read falls 1 residue short of the CDR3 end, and the missing part is taken from the germline J gene. This chain links TRBV13-2 with TRBJ2-5, with TRBD2 matching over 9 bases. This CDR3 comprises 15 residues. The V and J ends lost 6 bases and 0 bases, in that order; junction bases with no gene match: 5. CDR1 NNHNN and CDR2 SYGAGS come from the germline V gene (reference sequence). The CDR3 here is CASVNWGDNQDTQYF. The sequenced part of the CDR3 DNA is TGTGCCAGCGTCAACTGGGGGGATAACCAAGACACCCAGTAC.

This clone showed up just a few times. Gene names and germline match the mouse. With the read ending 1 residue before the CDR3 end, the germline J gene is used to fill in that end. The chain joins TRBV26 to TRBJ2-1; 8 bases match TRBD1. With V trimmed by 2 bases and J by 0 bases, 3 bases remained unmatched. Per germline, CDR1 KGHPV and CDR2 FQNQEV (reference sequence). The CDR3 loop spans 16 amino acids. The CDR3 reads CASSLTGGPNYAEQFF. The sequenced CDR3 bases are TGTGCCAGCAGTCTGACAGGGGGTCCTAACTATGCTGAGCAGTTC. The whole variable domain, remainder taken from reference TRBV26 and TRBJ2-1, is NSKVIQTPRYLVKGQGQKAKMRCIPEKGHPVVFWYQQNKNNEFKFLINFQNQEVLQQIDMTEKRFSAECPSNSPCSLEIQSSEAGDSALYLCASSLTGGPNYAEQFFGPGTRLTVL.

This clone has only a few counts. Germline and genes here are mouse. The CDR3 end lies 1 residue beyond the end of the read and is filled in from the germline J gene. The genes are TRBV13-2 and TRBJ1-3, with D hard to call. This CDR3 region has 15 residues. Germline V gene data show CDR1 as NNHNN and CDR2 as SYGAGS (reference sequence). V lost 0 bases, J lost 0 bases, and 7 bases lay in between. The covered CDR3 bases are TGTGCCAGCGGTGATGCAGGCAGTTCTGGAAATACGCTCTAT. Protein product: CASGDAGSSGNTLY. In full, the CDR3 reads CASGDAGSSGNTLYF.

A few counts support this clone. The gene names given are mouse names. The sequenced fragment ends 1 residue before the CDR3 boundary, so the rest is inferred from the germline J gene. In the same sample, other DNA sequences code for this CDR3. This chain joins TRBV26 and TRBJ1-1; TRBD1 matches at 10 bases. Germline V gene data show CDR1 as KGHPV and CDR2 as FQNQEV (reference sequence). J gave up 5 bases and V 4 bases, and 1 base lay outside the gene matches. The CDR3 consists of 13 residues. The CDR3 protein is CASSPGQGTEVFF. The covered CDR3 bases are TGTGCCAGCAGTCCGGGACAGGGGACAGAAGTCTTC.

This clone showed up just once. The listed genes are named as in mouse. The read is 1 residue too short to cover the CDR3 end, so that end is filled in from the germline J gene. The rearrangement joins TRBV31 to TRBJ2-1; TRBD2 might be the D (6 bases). The ends were cut back, 1 base at V and 1 base at J, with 8 bases in the middle. Germline V CDR1 and CDR2: GKSSPN, SITVG. CDR3 length: 14 residues. CDR3 sequence: CAWSRLANYAEQFF. CDR3 bases read: TGTGCCTGGAGTCGACTGGCAAACTATGCTGAGCAGTTC.

As concerns this clone: Gene and germline names: mouse. The missing CDR3 end, 1 residue past where the read stops, is filled in from the germline J gene. The genes are TRBV26 and TRBJ2-5; TRBD2 matches 12 bases. The length of the CDR3 is 14 residues. Germline-derived CDR1 and CDR2 are KGHPV and FQNQEV (reference sequence). With V trimmed by 2 bases and J by 8 bases, 2 bases remained unmatched. CDR3 in amino acids: CASSLRLGGRTQYF. The part of the CDR3 DNA that was read is TGTGCCAGCAGTCTGAGACTGGGGGGGCGCACCCAGTAC.

With respect to this clone: Germline and genes: mouse. The CDR3 loop reads CASSPQGGNYAEQFF. CDR3 bases read: TGTGCCAGCAGTCCACAGGGAGGGAACTATGCTGAGCAGTTC. This rearrangement joins TRBV26 to TRBJ2-1, with D maybe TRBD1 (6 bases). Read coverage stops 1 residue before the CDR3 terminus; the germline J gene supplies the remainder. The CDR3 runs 15 residues. The V end was cut by 4 bases, the J end by 1 base, with 11 bases between. Germline lookup yields CDR1 KGHPV and CDR2 FQNQEV (reference sequence).

This clone has only a few counts. The gene names here belong to mouse. Read coverage stops 1 residue before the CDR3 terminus; the germline J gene supplies the remainder. The chain links TRBV26 to TRBJ1-3; D uncertain. Trimming shortened V by 0 bases and J by 3 bases, and 6 bases separated the two germline ends. The CDR3 covers 14 residues. Germline CDR1 and CDR2: KGHPV and FQNQEV (reference sequence). CDR3 bases read: TGTGCCAGCAGTCTGTCAGGGAATGGAAATACGCTCTAT. It encodes CASSLSGNGNTLY. The entire CDR3 protein is CASSLSGNGNTLYF.

By share of the sample, this clone is medium-sized (0.01 to 0.1%). The gene names here belong to mouse. Coverage ceases 1 residue before the CDR3 finishes, and the germline J gene fills in the end. Additional DNA sequences in this sample encode the identical CDR3. The chain employs TRBV26 and TRBJ1-3, with D unclear. The CDR3 has 14 amino acids. The V end was cut by 3 bases, the J end by 0 bases, with 6 bases between. CDR1 is KGHPV, CDR2 FQNQEV, per germline (reference sequence). The sequenced part of the CDR3 DNA is TGTGCCAGCAGTCTTTACAATTCTGGAAATACGCTCTAT. It specifies CASSLYNSGNTLY. The full CDR3 is CASSLYNSGNTLYF.

Concerning this clone itself: The genes and germline here are from mouse. Read data end 1 residue before the CDR3 end; the end is taken from the germline J gene. V usage is TRBV26 and J usage is TRBJ2-3; 7 nucleotides align to TRBD2. The CDR3 is made up of 15 amino acids. V shed 0 bases and J 1 base; nucleotides not matched to a gene: 1. Germline CDR1 reads KGHPV; CDR2 reads FQNQEV (reference sequence). The part of the CDR3 DNA that was read is TGTGCCAGCAGTCTGTCAGGGACTGGTGCAGAAACGCTGTAT. It is translated as CASSLSGTGAETLY. The full CDR3 protein reads CASSLSGTGAETLYF.

A remark on this clone: Mouse names are used for the genes. The read ends 1 residue early relative to the CDR3; the germline J gene fills the gap. The chain couples TRBV16 to TRBJ2-7; the D gene could be TRBD1 or TRBD2 (5 bases each). Germline CDR1 and CDR2: SGHSA and FRNQAP. The CDR3 is 14 amino acids. V lost 1 base, J lost 0 bases, and 7 bases lay in between. CDR3 residues: CASSLGGSSYEQYF. Incomplete CDR3 DNA: TGTGCAAGCAGCTTAGGGGGGAGCTCCTATGAACAGTAC.

Comments on this clone: Mouse gene names apply. The read ends 1 residue before the CDR3 terminus; that terminus is restored from the germline J gene. This rearrangement joins TRBV26 to TRBJ2-7; D might be TRBD1 (6 bases). V was shortened by 0 bases and J by 4 bases, with 7 bases between the two germline ends. Germline CDR1 KGHPV, CDR2 FQNQEV (reference sequence). The CDR3 is 13 residues long. The CDR3 loop reads CASSLSGQYEQYF. The part of the CDR3 DNA that was read is TGTGCCAGCAGTCTGTCTGGACAGTATGAACAGTAC.

This clone was seen only a few times. The genes and germline here are from mouse. The read comes to an end 1 residue before the CDR3 does, leaving the germline J gene to fill in the end. This chain connects TRBV26 to TRBJ2-7; TRBD1 matches at 12 bases. Germline CDR1 is KGHPV and CDR2 is FQNQEV (reference sequence). This CDR3 is 14 amino acids long. V lost 4 bases, J lost 7 bases, and 5 bases stayed unmatched. The CDR3 loop is CASSPGQGAREQYF. Partial CDR3 DNA: TGTGCCAGCAGTCCGGGACAGGGGGCGAGGGAACAGTAC.

This clone occurred a few times. The gene symbols are mouse symbols. Read coverage stops 1 residue before the CDR3 terminus; the germline J gene supplies the remainder. This chain connects TRBV3 to TRBJ2-3; D is ambiguous. The germline V gene has CDR1 SNHLY and CDR2 FYNGKV (reference sequence). CDR3 length: 15 residues. V was clipped by 2 bases and J by 0 bases, with 9 bases between them. Here the CDR3 reads CASSLTGSSAETLYF. CDR3 bases read: TGTGCCAGCAGCTTAACGGGGTCTAGTGCAGAAACGCTGTAT. Based on the CDR3 plus reference TRBV3 and TRBJ2-3, the full variable domain is GPKVLQIPSHQIIDMGQMVTLNCDPVSNHLYFYWYKQILGQQMEFLVNFYNGKVMEKSKLFKDQFSVERPDGSYFTLKIQPTALEDSAVYFCASSLTGSSAETLYFGSGTRLTVL.

In this sample, this clone turned up a few times. Each gene name is a mouse one. The sequence runs out 1 residue before the end of the CDR3; the remainder is reconstructed from the germline J gene. The chain joins TRBV16 to TRBJ1-2; D may be TRBD1 (5 bases). The germline V gene has CDR1 SGHSA and CDR2 FRNQAP. Between the trimmed V and J ends, which lost 5 bases and 0 bases, there was a span of 7 bases. The CDR3 length is 13 residues. CDR3 sequence: CASSRTTNSDYTF. CDR3 DNA (partial): TGTGCAAGCAGCCGGACAACAAACTCCGACTACACC. The whole variable domain, remainder taken from reference TRBV16 and TRBJ1-2, is NAGVIQTPRHKVTGKGQEATLWCEPISGHSAVFWYRQTIVQGLEFLTYFRNQAPIDDSGMPKERFSAQMPNQSHSTLKIQSTQPQDSAVYLCASSRTTNSDYTFGSGTRLLVI.

Points on this clone: Mouse gene names apply. The read falls 1 residue short of the CDR3 end, and the missing part is taken from the germline J gene. This sequence joins TRBV16 and TRBJ2-3; possibly TRBD2 for D (5 bases). V was shortened by 0 bases and J by 0 bases, with 7 bases between the two germline ends. The CDR3 sequence is 15 residues long. The germline gives CDR1 SGHSA, CDR2 FRNQAP. The CDR3 sequence: CASSLDTGSAETLYF. Partial CDR3 DNA: TGTGCAAGCAGCTTAGATACTGGTAGTGCAGAAACGCTGTAT.

This clone was detected a few times. Germline and genes here are mouse. The DNA ends 1 residue before the CDR3 does, and the rest of the CDR3 is filled in from the germline J gene. V gene TRBV3 combines with J gene TRBJ2-7; 11 nucleotides match TRBD2. CDR3 length: 13 amino acids. Germline V gives CDR1 SNHLY, CDR2 FYNGKV (reference sequence). V was clipped by 4 bases and J by 6 bases; unmatched bases: 2. CDR3 residues: CASSSLGGLEQYF. Incomplete CDR3 DNA: TGTGCCAGCAGCTCACTGGGGGGGCTTGAACAGTAC.

Only a few counts were recorded for this clone. Mouse germline and gene names are used. The read finishes 1 residue shy of the CDR3 end, and the germline J gene is used to complete it. The genes are TRBV12-2 and TRBJ2-3; a weak D match, TRBD1 (5 bases). The CDR3 loop spans 14 amino acids. The ends were cut back, 4 bases at V and 2 bases at J, with 12 bases in the middle. Germline CDR1 and CDR2: SGHLS and HYDKME. The sequenced part of the CDR3 DNA is TGTGCCAGCTCCCAAACAGGAGATGCAGAAACGCTGTAT. Translated, it gives CASSQTGDAETLY. The full CDR3 sequence reads CASSQTGDAETLYF.

This clone showed up just a few times. Genes and germline are mouse. The CDR3 loop is CASSRDWGKYEQYF. The covered CDR3 bases are TGTGCCAGCAGCAGGGACTGGGGGAAATATGAACAGTAC. This chain uses TRBV4 with TRBJ2-7; 11 bases are shared with TRBD2. The CDR3 goes on 1 residue after the read ends, and that part is filled in from the germline J gene. CDR1 and CDR2 (germline): LGHDT, YNNKQL (reference sequence). Unmatched junction bases numbered 4, after V lost 5 bases and J lost 4 bases. CDR3 length: 14 amino acids.

In its sample, this clone was seen a few times. Gene names are the mouse ones. The DNA ends 1 residue before the CDR3 does, and the rest of the CDR3 is filled in from the germline J gene. The chain joins TRBV4 to TRBJ1-1; 7 nucleotides match TRBD1. The CDR3 totals 14 residues. The germline V gene encodes CDR1 LGHDT and CDR2 YNNKQL (reference sequence). V was clipped by 5 bases and J by 0 bases; unmatched bases: 3. CDR3 DNA (partial): TGTGCCAGCAGCCCCGGGACAGCAAACACAGAAGTCTTC. As protein: CASSPGTANTEVF. The CDR3 as a whole reads CASSPGTANTEVFF.

Comment on this clone: Gene names refer to mouse genes. The read halts 1 residue ahead of the CDR3 end, with the missing end drawn from the germline J gene. The chain combines TRBV12-1 with TRBJ2-1; 10 bases agree with TRBD2. CDR3 size: 15 residues. The junction had 2 bases not matched to a gene; V was cut back by 0 bases and J by 4 bases. In germline, CDR1 is SGHSN, CDR2 HYEKVE. The sequenced part of the CDR3 DNA is TGTGCCAGCTCTCTCCGGGACTGGGGATATGCTGAGCAGTTC. Residues: CASSLRDWGYAEQF. The full CDR3 is CASSLRDWGYAEQFF.